This TCR beta chain appears in the sequencing data of a study of type 1 regulatory T cells. For this clonotype: Its antigen is unknown.

The CDR3 spans 16 residues. V was pared by 4 bases and J by 6 bases, with 21 bases between. In germline, CDR1 is SGHKS, CDR2 YYEKEE (reference sequence). A single record per CDR3 protein comes from TCRdb applying MiXCR to the reads. This sample has about 62,000 distinct CDR3 sequences; over 50% occur once, and the top ten carry approximately 1.8%. This TCR came from a human donor in good health. Sequencing input: cultured non-Tr1 T cells, either the whole culture or a sorted T cell fraction (not recorded which). This chain uses TRBV5-5 with TRBJ2-3; no clear D. The DNA of the CDR3 is TGTGCCAGCAGCCCGACCTTGGACCAGGCTTCGGATACGCAGTATTTT. Translation gives CASSPTLDQASDTQYF.